This T cell receptor beta chain came from a study of blood T cell repertoires in COVID-19. Across the whole study: Sites in the United States, Italy and Spain provided acute and convalescent COVID-19 samples.

Germline assignment: CDR1 LGHDT and CDR2 YNNKEL (reference sequence). V gave up 2 bases and J gave up 1 base, with 3 bases separating them. This CDR3 is built from 12 residues. The authors' processing: The authors estimated nucleated cell counts from reference gene primer amplification. The method was immunoSEQ multiplex PCR; TCRdb's version includes in-frame clones alone and lacks a portion of them. V and J calls and clone size follow that table, whereas D and trimming were derived from the DNA. The sample lists roughly 440,000 clones, about nine tenths occurring once. This clonotype originated in a woman aged 50 to 60 with COVID-19, enrolled during active disease. This chain joins TRBV3-1 (or the pseudogene TRBV3-2) and TRBJ2-7; D unresolved. Sample: peripheral blood. The CDR3 DNA reads TGTGCCAGCAGCCAATCTTCCTACGAGCAGTACTTC. Translation gives CASSQSSYEQYF.